The entry below gives a single T cell receptor (beta chain) sequence along with its context. The data were taken from a study of blood T cell repertoires in COVID-19. Study background: Whether acute or convalescent, the COVID-19 samples came from the United States, Italy and Spain. Sources were T cells, B-cell-depleted T cells, or PBMCs; the material itself was cDNA or gDNA.

Methods used by the authors: Amplified reference gene primers provided the basis for estimating nucleated cell counts. TCRdb keeps only in-frame clones here, not all; method: immunoSEQ multiplex PCR. The V and J calls and clone size come from that table; D and trimming were worked out from the DNA. The profile shows under 450,000 clones, approximately 93% of them singletons. Germline V gene lookup returns CDR1 SEHNR and CDR2 FQNEAQ (reference sequence). This CDR3 contains 15 residues. V was clipped by 0 bases and J by 1 base, with 9 bases between them. Exposed participants came across a COVID-19 case within 2 weeks before study entry.

The TCR comes from a woman aged 40 to 50 who had been exposed to COVID-19. Sequenced sample: PBMCs or T cells enriched from blood (not recorded which). The V and J genes are TRBV7-9 and TRBJ1-1, with D unresolved. The CDR3 DNA reads as TGTGCCAGCAGCTTAGCATCGACACCGAACACTGAAGCTTTCTTT. The encoded protein is CASSLASTPNTEAFF.